This T cell receptor (beta chain) was identified in a study of cytomegalovirus exposure and HLA in healthy donors. Study summary: Per a later analysis, the 550 to 850 first-cohort and fewer than 150 validation repertoires shared one platform.

Clones were read by immunoSEQ multiplex PCR, and TCRdb kept only the in-frame ones, dropping some. In the table there are 200,000 to 300,000 clones, less than 95% of which are singletons. As to this clone: Its antigen remains unidentified.

The study's findings and limits: Cytomegalovirus status was reportedly diagnosed by the classifier with high specificity and sensitivity. Altogether, 150 to 200 TCR beta chains were recorded as cytomegalovirus-associated.

Per germline, CDR1 SGHAT and CDR2 FQNNGV. Trimming took 4 bases from V and 0 from J; bases not matched to a gene: 2. CDR3 length equals 15 residues. The clonotype was recovered from a woman under 40 in good health and CMV-seronegative. The chain recombines TRBV11-2 with TRBJ2-1; 8 nucleotides agree with TRBD2. Sequencing was carried out using PBMCs. This chain's CDR3 is CASSYSGSSYNEQFF. Written as DNA, the CDR3 is TGTGCCAGCAGCTACAGCGGGAGCTCCTACAATGAGCAGTTCTTC.